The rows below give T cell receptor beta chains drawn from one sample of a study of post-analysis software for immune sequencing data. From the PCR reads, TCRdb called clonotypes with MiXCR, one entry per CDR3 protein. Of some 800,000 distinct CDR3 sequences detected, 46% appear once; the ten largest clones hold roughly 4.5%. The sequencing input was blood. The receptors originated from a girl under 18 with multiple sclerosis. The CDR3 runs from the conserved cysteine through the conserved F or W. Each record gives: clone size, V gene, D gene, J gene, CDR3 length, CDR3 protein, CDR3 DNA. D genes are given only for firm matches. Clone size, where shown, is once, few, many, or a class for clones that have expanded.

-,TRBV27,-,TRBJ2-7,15,CASSLYGGPEDEQYF,TGTGCCAGCAGTTTATATGGGGGCCCCGAGGACGAGCAGTACTTC
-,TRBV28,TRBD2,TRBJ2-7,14,CASCISSGSYEQYF,TGTGCCAGCTGCATCTCTAGCGGGAGCTACGAGCAGTACTTC
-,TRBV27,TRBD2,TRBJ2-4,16,CASSPLTSGSLGEQYF,TGTGCCAGCAGCCCACTGACTAGCGGGAGTTTAGGGGAGCAGTACTTC
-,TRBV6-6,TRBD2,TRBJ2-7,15,CASRLKAGGVYEQYF,TGTGCCAGCCGACTAAAAGCGGGAGGGGTCTACGAGCAGTACTTC
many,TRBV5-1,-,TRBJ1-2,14,CASSLDRANYGYTF,TGCGCCAGCAGCTTGGACAGGGCTAACTATGGCTACACCTTC
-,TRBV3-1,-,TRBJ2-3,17,CASSPRFGFGTTDTQYF,TGTGCCAGCAGCCCCCGATTCGGATTTGGTACCACAGATACGCAGTATTTT
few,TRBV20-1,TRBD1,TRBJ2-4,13,CSASDRVGNIQYF,TGCAGTGCTTCCGACAGGGTTGGAAACATTCAGTACTTC
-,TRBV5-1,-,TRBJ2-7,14,CASSFGSGGYEQYF,TGCGCCAGCAGCTTCGGGTCAGGAGGCTACGAGCAGTACTTC
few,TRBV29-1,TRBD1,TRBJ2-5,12,CSGDRGDNEQYF,TGCAGCGGGGACAGGGGAGACAATGAGCAGTACTTC
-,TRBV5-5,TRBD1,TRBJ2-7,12,CASSWDSGEQYF,TGTGCCAGCAGCTGGGACAGCGGAGAGCAGTACTTC
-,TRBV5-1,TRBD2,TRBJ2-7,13,CASSARGDYEQYF,TGCGCCAGCAGCGCCCGGGGGGACTACGAGCAGTACTTC
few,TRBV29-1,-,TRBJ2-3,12,CSGSLSTDTQYF,TGCAGCGGGTCCTTAAGCACAGATACGCAGTATTTT
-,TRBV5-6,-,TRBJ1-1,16,CASSPFGRGQNTEAFF,TGTGCCAGCAGCCCCTTCGGGAGGGGCCAGAACACTGAAGCTTTCTTT
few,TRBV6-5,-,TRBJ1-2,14,CASSFSALNYGYTF,TGTGCCAGCAGTTTCTCTGCCTTAAACTATGGCTACACCTTC
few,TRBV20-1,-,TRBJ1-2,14,CSASFPGAREGYTF,TGCAGTGCTAGTTTTCCGGGGGCGAGGGAAGGCTACACCTTC
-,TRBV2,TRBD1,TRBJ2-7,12,CASKDRAGEQYF,TGTGCCAGCAAGGACAGGGCTGGGGAGCAGTACTTC
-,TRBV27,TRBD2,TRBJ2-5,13,CASSLGVAGVQYF,TGTGCCAGCAGTTTAGGGGTAGCGGGAGTGCAGTACTTC
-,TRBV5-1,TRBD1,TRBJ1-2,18,CASGSGTGGTQANYGYTF,TGCGCCAGCGGCTCCGGGACAGGGGGGACCCAAGCTAACTATGGCTACACCTTC
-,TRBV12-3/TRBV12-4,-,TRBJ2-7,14,CASSFQGYIYEQYF,TGTGCCAGCAGTTTCCAGGGCTACATCTACGAGCAGTACTTC
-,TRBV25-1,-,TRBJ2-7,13,CASSDRRAYEQYF,TGTGCCAGCAGTGACAGGCGCGCCTACGAGCAGTACTTC
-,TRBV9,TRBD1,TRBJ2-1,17,CASSVGGGQGAQNEQFF,TGTGCCAGCAGCGTAGGAGGGGGACAGGGGGCGCAAAATGAGCAGTTCTTC
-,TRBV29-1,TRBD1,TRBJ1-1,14,CSVDLTGMFTEAFF,TGCAGCGTTGACTTGACAGGGATGTTCACTGAAGCTTTCTTT
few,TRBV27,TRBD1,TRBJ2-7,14,CASSSTDRVNEQYF,TGTGCCAGCAGTTCGACAGACAGGGTCAACGAGCAGTACTTC
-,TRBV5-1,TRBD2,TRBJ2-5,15,CASSPNGAGVETQYF,TGCGCCAGCAGCCCGAACGGGGCGGGAGTAGAGACCCAGTACTTC
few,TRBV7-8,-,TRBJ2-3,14,CASSPRAATDTQYF,TGTGCCAGCAGCCCACGGGCAGCCACAGATACGCAGTATTTT
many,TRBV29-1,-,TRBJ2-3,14,CSVGSDGDADTQYF,TGCAGCGTTGGAAGTGACGGGGACGCAGATACGCAGTATTTT
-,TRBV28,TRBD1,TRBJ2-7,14,CASRRQGLGYEQYF,TGTGCCAGCAGGCGACAGGGGCTGGGCTACGAGCAGTACTTC